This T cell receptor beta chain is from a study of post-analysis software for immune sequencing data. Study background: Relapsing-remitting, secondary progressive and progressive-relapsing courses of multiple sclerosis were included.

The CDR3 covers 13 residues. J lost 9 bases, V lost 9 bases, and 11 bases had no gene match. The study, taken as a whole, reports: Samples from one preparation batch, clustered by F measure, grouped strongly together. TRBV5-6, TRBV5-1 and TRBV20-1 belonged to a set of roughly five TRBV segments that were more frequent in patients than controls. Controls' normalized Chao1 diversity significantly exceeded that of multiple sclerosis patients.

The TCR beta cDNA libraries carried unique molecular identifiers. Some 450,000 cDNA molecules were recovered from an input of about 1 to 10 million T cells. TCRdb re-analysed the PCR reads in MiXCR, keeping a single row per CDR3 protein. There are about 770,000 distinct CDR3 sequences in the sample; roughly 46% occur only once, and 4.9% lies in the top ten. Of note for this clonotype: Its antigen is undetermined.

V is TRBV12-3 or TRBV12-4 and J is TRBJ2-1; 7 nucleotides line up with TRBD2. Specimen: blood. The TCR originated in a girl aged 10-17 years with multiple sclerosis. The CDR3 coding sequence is TGTGCCAGTAAGCGGGAAATGAGGGGTGAGCAGTTCTTC. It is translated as CASKREMRGEQFF.